Included here is one TCR beta chain sequence, with context. What it binds is not known. This specimen comes from a study of beta chain features in type 1 diabetes. The CDR3 is 14 residues long. The ends were cut back, 1 base at V and 4 bases at J, with 10 bases in the middle. CDR1 is SGHVS, CDR2 FNYEAQ, per germline. Per donor, one heparinised blood draw averaged about 116 mL. Sequencing targeted expressed TCRB transcripts, as all isolated RNA had been reverse transcribed. Assay: immunoSEQ multiplex PCR; the TCRdb copy retains only in-frame clones and omits some. Of about 240,000 clones listed, roughly 14% were seen once; the top ten hold roughly 0.019%. Study outcomes and limitations: The study found moderately but significantly shorter TCRB CDR3s in all four CD4+ subsets of Type 1 diabetes patients.

The source material was naive CD4+ T cells from blood. This TCR came from a man aged 30 to 39 with type 1 diabetes. The chain links TRBV7-6 to TRBJ2-5, with D possibly being TRBD1 (5 bases). CDR3 residues: CASSLEGAGETQYF. The CDR3 DNA follows: TGTGCCAGCAGCTTAGAAGGGGCAGGAGAGACCCAGTACTTC.